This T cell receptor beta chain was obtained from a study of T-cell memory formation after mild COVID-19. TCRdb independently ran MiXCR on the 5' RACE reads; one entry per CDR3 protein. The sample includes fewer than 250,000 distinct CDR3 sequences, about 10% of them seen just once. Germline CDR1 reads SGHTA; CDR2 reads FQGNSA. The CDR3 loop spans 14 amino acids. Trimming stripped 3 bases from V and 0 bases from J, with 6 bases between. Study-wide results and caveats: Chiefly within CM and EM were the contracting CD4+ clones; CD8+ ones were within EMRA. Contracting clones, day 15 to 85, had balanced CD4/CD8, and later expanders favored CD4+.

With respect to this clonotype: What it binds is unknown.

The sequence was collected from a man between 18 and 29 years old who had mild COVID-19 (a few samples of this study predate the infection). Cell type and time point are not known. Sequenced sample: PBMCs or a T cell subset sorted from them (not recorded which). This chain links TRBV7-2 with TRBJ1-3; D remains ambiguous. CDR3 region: CASSFGRSGNTIYF. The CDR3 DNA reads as TGTGCCAGCAGCTTCGGCCGCTCTGGAAACACCATATATTTT.